This T cell receptor (beta chain) came from a study of cytomegalovirus exposure and HLA in healthy donors. Study-level points and caveats: The study found most TCR sequences rare, yet found some public TCRs in many donors. From TCR beta sequences, most subjects' HLA-A and HLA-B alleles were reportedly predicted accurately.

As regards this clone: The antigen remains undetermined.

The PCR used 60 Vbeta and 13 Jbeta primers. The assay was immunoSEQ multiplex PCR, and TCRdb's table has in-frame clones only and misses some. The sample holds about 140,000 clones, about 80% seen once. The CDR3 has 17 amino acids. CDR1 and CDR2 from the germline V gene are LGHNA and YNFKEQ. Trimming removed 0 bases from V and 7 bases from J, with 19 bases in between. This TCR derives from an older woman in good health and CMV-seropositive. The sequenced material came from PBMCs. This chain connects TRBV4-2 to TRBJ2-1; D is perhaps TRBD2 (6 bases). Here the CDR3 reads CASSQDHGGGGQNEQFF. As DNA, the CDR3 is TGTGCCAGCAGCCAAGATCATGGGGGAGGAGGGCAAAATGAGCAGTTCTTC.